This TCR beta chain was documented in a study of T cells in narcolepsy. Study-wide context: Healthy controls were enrolled alongside patients with narcolepsy type 1 or type 2. General study results and limits: Autoreactive clonotypes reportedly recurred in blood of same and different patients, not controls. No autoreactive T cell clone sequences appeared in some memory CD4+ repertoires.

The table came from immunoSEQ multiplex PCR; TCRdb's copy has only in-frame clones and leaves some out. The table has 25,000 to 35,000 clones, around four fifths seen once. Germline CDR1 and CDR2: GTSNPN and SVGIG (reference sequence). Trimming pared 2 bases from V and 0 bases from J, leaving 8 bases between. This CDR3 has 14 amino acids. Concerning this clone itself: Its matching antigen is unknown.

The origin of this receptor is a human donor in good health. The sequenced sample consisted of memory (CD45RA-) CD4+ T cells from blood. J is TRBJ1-3 and V is TRBV30; D gene uncertain. CDR3 DNA sequence: TGTGCCTGGAGTACGGGCCTCTCTGGAAACACCATATATTTT. It encodes CAWSTGLSGNTIYF.